The TCR beta chain described here comes from a study of shared clonotypes between healthy human individuals. Findings and limits, study-wide: Sequencing depth was expected to affect clonotype sharing among donors. The rarefaction results pointed to incomplete sorted-subset sequencing despite large depth. Generally, naive subsets (rather than memory subsets) showed larger estimated richness.

This clone appeared a single time. The antigen is unknown. It was CD45RO-negative cells, positively selected for CCR7, that made up naive CD8 cells, with terminally differentiated effector memory CD45RA+ cells excluded. Authors' analysis steps: Junction-only sequences produced by ImmunoSEQ had no quality scores, so filtering differed. The data were produced by immunoSEQ multiplex PCR, yet TCRdb's version contains in-frame clones alone and is incomplete. V, J and clone size reflect that table, while D and trimming were determined from the DNA. In the table there are 800,000 or so clones, 95% to 97% of which are singletons. Trimming took off 5 bases at V and 5 bases at J, with 9 bases between the two ends. CDR1 and CDR2 (germline): SEHNR, FQNEAQ (reference sequence). The CDR3 length is 12 residues.

This TCR derives from a man aged 25-40 years in good health. The rearrangement links TRBV7-9 to TRBJ1-1; D is perhaps TRBD1 (5 bases). Sequencing was carried out using naive CD8+ T cells sorted from blood. The CDR3 is CASSPEGTEAFF. CDR3 DNA: TGTGCCAGCAGCCCCGAGGGGACTGAAGCTTTCTTT.